Listed below are T cell receptor beta chains from one sample, sequenced in a study of T-cell reconstitution after alpha-beta-depleted transplantation in children. In TCRdb, the PCR reads were re-called with MiXCR into one record per CDR3 protein. In the table there are almost 500,000 distinct CDR3 sequences, about 10% of which are singletons. The input for sequencing was PBMCs, taken before TCRalphabeta/CD19-depleted stem cell transplant. These receptors were taken from a child aged 2-15 years with inherited bone marrow failure, due to receive a stem cell transplant. Each CDR3 is given with its conserved first and last residue. A D gene is named only where the DNA matches it firmly. Clone size is shown for a subset of rows, as once, few, many or a class of expanded clone.

>TRBV12-3/TRBV12-4|.|TRBJ2-1|many
TGTGCCAGCAGCTCTTCGTGGGCTAGTTTTTCGGGTGAGCAGTTCTTC
CASSSSWASFSGEQFF
>TRBV10-3|TRBD1|TRBJ2-7|few
TGTGCCATCTCCTGGGACAGGACCTACGAGCAGTACTTC
CAISWDRTYEQYF
>TRBV4-2|TRBD2|TRBJ2-1|many
TGTGCCAGCAGCCCGAGGACTAGCGGGAGGGTTCGCTACAATGAGCAGTTCTTC
CASSPRTSGRVRYNEQFF
>TRBV6-2/TRBV6-3|TRBD1|TRBJ1-1|many
TGTGCCAGCAGGGAGACAGGGGACACTGAAGCTTTCTTT
CASRETGDTEAFF
>TRBV9|TRBD1|TRBJ2-2|many
TGTGCCAGCAGCGTCATGGACAGGTACACCGGGGAGCTGTTTTTT
CASSVMDRYTGELFF
>TRBV7-9|.|TRBJ2-7|few
TGTGCCAGCAGCCTAAACAGGGACTACGAGCAGTACTTC
CASSLNRDYEQYF
>TRBV23-1|.|TRBJ2-7|many
TGCGCCAGCAGTCAATCTACACGTGCCTACGAGCAGTACTTC
CASSQSTRAYEQYF
>TRBV30|TRBD2|TRBJ2-2|many
TGTGCCTGGAGTGCTCTAGCGGGAGCTGTCGGGGAGCTGTTTTTT
CAWSALAGAVGELFF
>TRBV29-1|TRBD1|TRBJ2-7|many
TGCAGCGTTTTAGGACAGGACTACGAGCAGTACTTC
CSVLGQDYEQYF
>TRBV7-2|.|TRBJ2-1|few
TGTGCCAGCAGCCCCGGACCTATCACCTACAATGAGCAGTTCTTC
CASSPGPITYNEQFF
>TRBV7-2|.|TRBJ2-7|few
TGTGCCAGCAGCTCTTACTGGGCCCTAGCAATGGACGAGCAGTACTTC
CASSSYWALAMDEQYF
>TRBV12-5|.|TRBJ2-3|many
TGTGCTAGTGGTTTGCAGAGGCTTCTTCCTAGCACAGATACGCAGTATTTT
CASGLQRLLPSTDTQYF
>TRBV29-1|.|TRBJ2-7|.
TGCAGCGTTGAACAGGGGCCTACCTACGAGCAGTACTTC
CSVEQGPTYEQYF
>TRBV10-3|.|TRBJ2-7|many
TGTGCCATCAGTGATGGTGTAAGGGGCTACGAGCAGTACTTC
CAISDGVRGYEQYF
>TRBV7-9|.|TRBJ2-5|.
TGTGCCAGCAGTCGACTCACAGGCCGGGAGACCCAGTACTTC
CASSRLTGRETQYF
>TRBV29-1|.|TRBJ2-3|many
TGCAGCGCCGAAGGGGGAGATACGCAGTATTTT
CSAEGGDTQYF
>TRBV6-1|.|TRBJ1-1|many
TGTGCCAGCAGGGCCCCGGGACCCCCCGATATCGAAGCTTTCTTT
CASRAPGPPDIEAFF
>TRBV7-8|.|TRBJ2-2|few
TGTGCCAGCAGCTTTAGAGTGCGGAAGCGGAACACCGGGGAGCTGTTTTTT
CASSFRVRKRNTGELFF
>TRBV29-1|.|TRBJ2-7|.
TGCAGCGTTGGGGCCGCGGACTCCTACGAGCAGTACTTC
CSVGAADSYEQYF
>TRBV6-1|TRBD1|TRBJ2-7|.
TGTGCCATCCTCCGGGACAGCTCCTACGAGCAGTACTTC
CAILRDSSYEQYF
>TRBV12-3/TRBV12-4|.|TRBJ1-5|many
TGTGCCAGCACCTTGGGGGCTCAGCCCCAGCATTTT
CASTLGAQPQHF
>TRBV6-5|TRBD2|TRBJ2-7|many
TGTGCCAGCAGTACTGGGACTAGCGGGCGCTCCTACGAGCAGTACTTC
CASSTGTSGRSYEQYF
>TRBV7-2|.|TRBJ2-1|many
TGTGCCAGCAGCTTACCAGGGCCAGGTGAGCAGTTCTTC
CASSLPGPGEQFF
>TRBV5-1|TRBD2|TRBJ2-3|many
TGCGCCAGCAGCTCGCGGGAGGGCAGAACAGATACGCAGTATTTT
CASSSREGRTDTQYF
>TRBV27|.|TRBJ2-1|many
TGTGCCAGCAGTTTATCGTACGGGGAGAGCTACAATGAGCAGTTCTTC
CASSLSYGESYNEQFF
>TRBV3-1|.|TRBJ2-2|many
TGTGCCAGCAGCCAATCGGCCAGACCCACCGGGGAGCTGTTTTTT
CASSQSARPTGELFF
>TRBV7-6|.|TRBJ2-5|many
TGTGCCAGCAGCTTAGGGTCAAGGGGTAGCGTAGAGACCCAGTACTTC
CASSLGSRGSVETQYF
>TRBV7-9|TRBD2|TRBJ2-5|many
TGTGCCAGCAGGCTAGCGGGAGGGCCTTTGAAAAAAGAGACCCAGTACTTC
CASRLAGGPLKKETQYF
>TRBV6-1|.|TRBJ2-6|few
TGTGCCAGCAACCCGTTCTCTGGGGCCAACGTCCTGACTTTC
CASNPFSGANVLTF
>TRBV4-3|.|TRBJ2-1|many
TGCGCCAGCAGCCAAGGTGTGAGTGGGATCTATGAGCAGTTCTTC
CASSQGVSGIYEQFF
>TRBV27|TRBD1|TRBJ1-1|many
TGTGCCAGCAGTCACAGGGGAGGAAACACTGAAGCTTTCTTT
CASSHRGGNTEAFF
>TRBV29-1|TRBD1|TRBJ2-7|many
TGCAGCGTTCCCGGGACAGGGGTACATTACTTC
CSVPGTGVHYF
>TRBV20-1|.|TRBJ2-1|few
TGCAGTGTATCAAGCGGGCCCGCCTCCTACAATGAGCAGTTCTTC
CSVSSGPASYNEQFF
>TRBV6-2/TRBV6-3|.|TRBJ1-5|many
TGTGCCAGCAGTTACATGGCTTTGAGCAATCAGCCCCAGCATTTT
CASSYMALSNQPQHF
>TRBV10-3|.|TRBJ1-2|many
TGTGCCATCAGTGAGTCGGGGGACGTATATGGCTACACCTTC
CAISESGDVYGYTF
>TRBV24-1|.|TRBJ2-1|many
TGTGCCACCAGTGATTGGAGCGGTTCCTCCTACAATGAGCAGTTCTTC
CATSDWSGSSYNEQFF
>TRBV20-1|.|TRBJ2-5|many
TGCAGTGCTGGCCCACCGGGCCGTCCTCAAGAGACCCAGTACTTC
CSAGPPGRPQETQYF
>TRBV6-5|TRBD1|TRBJ1-2|many
TGTGCCAGCAGTTACGAGGGACAGGGGGCCTATGGCTACACCTTC
CASSYEGQGAYGYTF
>TRBV5-6|TRBD2|TRBJ2-6|many
TGTGCCAGCAGCCAACTAGCGGGAGGCATCACCGGGGCCAACGTCCTGACTTTC
CASSQLAGGITGANVLTF
>TRBV30|.|TRBJ2-7|few
TGTGCCTCGACTGCATGGGGGAGGCGCTACGAGCAGTACTTC
CASTAWGRRYEQYF